This T cell receptor (beta chain) was found in a study of cytomegalovirus exposure and HLA in healthy donors. Broader study findings: Later findings reportedly placed an Asian-associated ancestry cluster below the roughly 730-donor mean for N-insertions.

With V trimmed by 6 bases and J by 2 bases, 5 bases remained unmatched. The CDR3 is 15 amino acids. Germline V gene data show CDR1 as MNHNS and CDR2 as SASEGT. Amplification used 60 Vbeta primers and 13 Jbeta primers. Clones were sequenced by immunoSEQ multiplex PCR, and TCRdb holds only the in-frame ones, with some missing. The sample yields around 140,000 clones, approximately 8.9% seen once. This clone came up a few times. The antigen is unknown. The clonotype comes from a woman in her thirties or forties in good health and CMV-seropositive. The genes are TRBV6-1 and TRBJ1-5; 9 bases are a match to TRBD1. The material sequenced was PBMCs. The CDR3 sequence is CASRRTGAGNQPQHF. As DNA, the CDR3 is TGTGCCAGCAGGAGGACAGGGGCCGGCAATCAGCCCCAGCATTTT.